The 27 T cell receptor beta chains reported below all come from one sample, sequenced in a study of B cell selection in AIRE deficiency. CD4+CD127+ cells were sorted as the conventional CD4 T cells. The data were produced by immunoSEQ multiplex PCR, yet TCRdb's version contains in-frame clones alone and is incomplete. Here the sample spans tens of thousands of clones, around 97% being singletons. Source material: conventional CD4+ T cells sorted from PBMCs. These receptors all come from a human donor with AIRE deficiency.

J is TRBJ2-1 and V is TRBV7-3; 13 nucleotides match TRBD2. The CDR3 sequence is 15 residues long. The V and J ends lost 4 bases and 9 bases, in that order; junction bases with no gene match: 6. Germline V CDR1 and CDR2: SGHTA, FQGTGA. The CDR3 sequence: CASSWTSGSVGEQFF. The CDR3 bases are TGTGCCAGCAGCTGGACTAGCGGGAGTGTCGGTGAGCAGTTCTTC.

This chain connects TRBV5-1 to TRBJ2-6; D gene uncertain. The CDR3 is 15 amino acids. The V end lost 1 base, the J end lost 2 bases, and 7 bases lay between the germline ends. Germline CDR1 is SGHRS and CDR2 is YFSETQ. CDR3 in amino acids: CASSLLGPGANVLTF. CDR3 DNA sequence: TGCGCCAGCAGCTTGCTGGGCCCTGGGGCCAACGTCCTGACTTTC.

J is TRBJ1-2 and V is TRBV28; 9 nucleotides match TRBD1. The CDR3 sequence is 15 residues long. V shed 7 bases, J shed 6 bases, and the junction held 12 bases outside the gene matches. Germline V gives CDR1 MDHEN, CDR2 SYDVKM. This CDR3 is CASTFRGQGRNGYTF. DNA for the CDR3: TGTGCCAGCACCTTTCGGGGACAGGGAAGAAATGGCTACACCTTC.

The chain recombines TRBV14 with TRBJ1-2; TRBD1 agrees at 8 bases. The CDR3 sequence is 14 residues long. CDR1 is SGHDN, CDR2 FVKESK, per germline. The V and J ends lost 2 bases and 2 bases, in that order; junction bases with no gene match: 1. In DNA form, the CDR3 reads TGTGCCAGCAGCCAACGACAGGGGAACTATGGCTACACCTTC. Protein: CASSQRQGNYGYTF.

This clone was picked up one time. This chain connects TRBV4-3 to TRBJ2-3, with D perhaps TRBD2 (5 bases). Deletions cut 2 bases from V and 9 bases from J, with 12 bases between. This CDR3 has 13 amino acids. The V gene's germline CDR1 is LGHNA and CDR2 YSLEER. The CDR3 spells CASSQRPGNTQYF. CDR3 DNA sequence: TGCGCCAGCAGCCAACGGCCGGGGAACACGCAGTATTTT.

The CDR3 here is CASSHPGLGNNEQFF. In DNA form, the CDR3 reads TGTGCCAGCTCACACCCCGGCCTAGGGAACAATGAGCAGTTCTTC. The gene calls are TRBV18 and TRBJ2-1; D call uncertain. V was cut by 4 bases and J by 5 bases, with 15 bases left in between. Germline V gene lookup returns CDR1 KGHSH and CDR2 LQKENI. The CDR3 extends over 15 amino acids.

The CDR3 here is CASRSGTGGHTQYF. CDR3 nucleotides: TGTGCCAGCAGATCCGGGACAGGGGGACATACGCAGTATTTT. The rearrangement joins TRBV28 to TRBJ2-3, with 11 bases lining up with TRBD1. V shed 6 bases, J shed 7 bases, and the junction held 6 bases outside the gene matches. The CDR3 totals 14 residues. The germline V gene encodes CDR1 MDHEN and CDR2 SYDVKM. Filled out from reference TRBV28 and TRBJ2-3, the complete variable domain reads DVKVTQSSRYLVKRTGEKVFLECVQDMDHENMFWYRQDPGLGLRLIYFSYDVKMKEKGDIPEGYSVSREKKERFSLILESASTNQTSMYLCASRSGTGGHTQYFGPGTRLTVL.

The CDR3, as DNA: TGTGCCAGCAGCTTAGATCTTCAGGGGTTGCCCCTCCACTTT. Its translation: CASSLDLQGLPLHF. This chain uses TRBV11-2 with TRBJ1-6; possible D gene TRBD1, 6 bases. Germline values: CDR1 SGHAT, CDR2 FQNNGV. The CDR3 covers 14 residues. V lost 0 bases to trimming and J lost 13 bases, with 13 bases between them. The variable domain in full, with the rest retrieved from reference TRBV11-2 and TRBJ1-6, is EAGVAQSPRYKIIEKRQSVAFWCNPISGHATLYWYQQILGQGPKLLIQFQNNGVVDDSQLPKDRFSAERLKGVDSTLKIQPAKLEDSAVYLCASSLDLQGLPLHFGNGTRLTVT.

The rearrangement uses TRBV7-8 and TRBJ2-7; TRBD2 might be the D (5 bases). This CDR3 has 17 residues. Trimming pared 1 base from V and 3 bases from J, leaving 19 bases between. Per the germline V gene, CDR1 is SGHVS and CDR2 is FQNEAQ. The CDR3 region has the DNA TGTGCCAGCAGCTTAGATCCCTCGAGGGTAAGGCACTACGAGCAGTACTTC. Amino acid sequence: CASSLDPSRVRHYEQYF.

The sample holds one count of this clone. The chain combines TRBV28 with TRBJ2-1, with a possible D match to TRBD2 (5 bases). The length of the CDR3 is 16 residues. In germline, CDR1 is MDHEN, CDR2 SYDVKM. The V and J ends lost 3 bases and 1 base respectively, with 13 bases between them. CDR3 protein: CASSFQLVGSYNEQFF. DNA for the CDR3: TGTGCCAGCAGTTTCCAACTAGTTGGGTCCTACAATGAGCAGTTCTTC. The full variable domain, its missing parts supplied by reference TRBV28 and TRBJ2-1, is DVKVTQSSRYLVKRTGEKVFLECVQDMDHENMFWYRQDPGLGLRLIYFSYDVKMKEKGDIPEGYSVSREKKERFSLILESASTNQTSMYLCASSFQLVGSYNEQFFGPGTRLTVL.

This clone was counted a single time. The chain recombines TRBV6-9 with TRBJ2-1; 10 positions agree with TRBD2. Germline lookup yields CDR1 MNHGY and CDR2 SVAAGI. CDR3 size: 14 residues. The V gene end was trimmed by 9 bases and the J gene end by 6 bases; junction bases not matched to a gene: 8. The CDR3 DNA sequence: TGTGCCAGACCCCTAGCGGGAGCAGGCAATGAGCAGTTCTTC. Protein: CARPLAGAGNEQFF.

This clone was found once. This chain uses TRBV6-6 with TRBJ2-1, with TRBD2 identical over 10 bases. Germline assignment: CDR1 MNHNY and CDR2 SVGAGI (reference sequence). The CDR3 covers 14 residues. V shed 6 bases and J 8 bases; nucleotides not matched to a gene: 7. The CDR3 protein is CASSMGLANDEQFF. As DNA, the CDR3 is TGTGCCAGCAGCATGGGACTAGCGAACGATGAGCAGTTCTTC.

This chain uses TRBV7-2 with TRBJ1-4; D is uncertain. Looked up from germline, CDR1 is SGHTA and CDR2 is FQGNSA. The CDR3 spans 15 residues. V was clipped by 1 base and J by 7 bases, with 13 bases between them. This CDR3 reads CASSLDRSLGEKLFF. CDR3 nucleotides: TGTGCCAGCAGCTTAGATCGGTCTCTAGGTGAAAAACTGTTTTTT.

The chain combines TRBV21-1 with TRBJ1-3. TRBV21-1 is deemed a pseudogene. The CDR3 is 11 amino acids. The CDR3 DNA reads TGTGCCAGCAGCAATCTTGACACCATATATTTT. Its translation is CASSNLDTIYF.

The chain employs TRBV10-3 and TRBJ2-3; 9 bases fit TRBD2. The CDR3 loop spans 17 amino acids. The junction had 14 bases not matched to a gene; V was cut back by 5 bases and J by 5 bases. Germline CDR1 and CDR2: ENHRY and SYGVKD. CDR3 bases: TGTGCCATCAGTCCGATTCGTTTAGCGGGAGAAAAAGATACGCAGTATTTT. Encoded protein: CAISPIRLAGEKDTQYF.

The rearrangement joins TRBV14 to TRBJ1-1; no clear D gene. Germline V gene data show CDR1 as SGHDN and CDR2 as FVKESK. Deletions cut 2 bases from V and 4 bases from J, with 8 bases between. CDR3 length: 13 amino acids. The CDR3 loop reads CASSQLQTTEAFF. The DNA of the CDR3 is TGTGCCAGCAGCCAACTCCAAACCACTGAAGCTTTCTTT.

The sample holds one count of this clone. V usage is TRBV5-1 and J usage is TRBJ2-1, with D maybe TRBD2 (5 bases). CDR1 SGHRS and CDR2 YFSETQ come from the germline V gene. Trimming pared 3 bases from V and 3 bases from J, leaving 10 bases between. The CDR3 runs to 14 residues. CDR3 sequence: CASSSGLSYNEQFF. The CDR3, as DNA: TGCGCCAGCAGCTCTGGACTGAGCTACAATGAGCAGTTCTTC.

This chain links TRBV19 with TRBJ2-5, with TRBD2 matching over 10 bases. V lost 6 bases and J lost 4; bases outside the gene matches: 2. The germline CDR1 and CDR2 sequences are LNHDA and SQIVND (reference sequence). CDR3 size: 13 residues. The CDR3 coding sequence is TGTGCCAGTAGGAGACTAGCGGGAGAGACCCAGTACTTC. This translates into CASRRLAGETQYF.

The rearrangement links TRBV11-2 to TRBJ2-1; the match to TRBD2 covers 7 bases. The V gene end was trimmed by 5 bases and the J gene end by 15 bases; junction bases not matched to a gene: 13. This CDR3 contains 13 residues. Germline V lookup: CDR1 SGHAT, CDR2 FQNNGV. CDR3 region: CASSPGEGVIGFF. The CDR3 coding sequence is TGTGCCAGCAGCCCCGGGGAGGGCGTGATTGGGTTCTTC.

The chain has TRBV19 and TRBJ2-7; possible D gene TRBD2, 6 bases. With 4 bases removed from V and 4 bases from J, the gap between germline ends came to 17 bases. The CDR3 extends over 15 amino acids. CDR1 is LNHDA and CDR2 is SQIVND in the germline V gene (reference sequence). DNA for the CDR3: TGTGCCAGTAGTACCTCGTGGCGGGGCCCTTACGAGCAGTACTTC. Translating gives CASSTSWRGPYEQYF.

The rearrangement joins TRBV6-4 to TRBJ2-7; 12 positions agree with TRBD2. With V trimmed by 5 bases and J by 5 bases, 7 bases remained unmatched. Germline CDR1 and CDR2: MRHNA and SNTAGT. CDR3 length: 15 amino acids. The CDR3 here is CASSPGLAGRNEQYF. The DNA of the CDR3 is TGTGCCAGCAGTCCAGGACTAGCGGGACGGAACGAGCAGTACTTC.

This chain uses TRBV7-2 with TRBJ1-1; D is possibly TRBD1 (5 bases). The CDR3 length is 14 residues. V gave up 5 bases and J gave up 4 bases, with 14 bases separating them. Germline CDR1 SGHTA, CDR2 FQGNSA. The CDR3 region is CASSHAGRGTEAFF. The DNA of the CDR3 is TGTGCCAGCAGCCATGCTGGGAGGGGCACTGAAGCTTTCTTT.

The chain couples TRBV18 to TRBJ2-7; 8 bases line up with TRBD1. The CDR3 sequence is 15 residues long. The V and J ends lost 6 bases and 3 bases, in that order; junction bases with no gene match: 10. In germline, CDR1 is KGHSH, CDR2 LQKENI. CDR3 sequence reads: CASSRAVDRGYEQYF. CDR3 DNA sequence: TGTGCCAGCTCGCGTGCCGTTGACAGGGGCTACGAGCAGTACTTC.

The genes are TRBV2 and TRBJ2-7; possible D gene TRBD2, 6 bases. The V end was cut by 6 bases, the J end by 6 bases, with 21 bases between. Looked up from germline, CDR1 is SNHLY and CDR2 is FYNNEI. This CDR3 has 15 amino acids. The CDR3 loop reads CASRDPGLTILEQYF. CDR3 sequence (DNA): TGTGCCAGCAGGGATCCGGGACTGACTATCCTCGAGCAGTACTTC.

J is TRBJ1-6 and V is TRBV4-3, with TRBD1 matching 9 bases. V shed 0 bases and J 3 bases; nucleotides not matched to a gene: 6. This CDR3 contains 18 residues. Germline loops: CDR1 LGHNA, CDR2 YSLEER. The CDR3 sequence is CASSQDRDRAIYNSPLHF. The CDR3 region has the DNA TGCGCCAGCAGCCAAGACCGGGACAGGGCTATCTATAATTCACCCCTCCACTTT.

The rearrangement uses TRBV5-4 and TRBJ1-4; D call uncertain. Germline V CDR1 and CDR2: SGHNT, YYREEE (reference sequence). The CDR3 covers 13 residues. The ends were cut back, 9 bases at V and 5 bases at J, with 14 bases in the middle. CDR3 nucleotide sequence: TGTGCCACTTCGGACGGTTCGAATGAAAAACTGTTTTTT. Its translation is CATSDGSNEKLFF.

V gene TRBV5-6 combines with J gene TRBJ1-2; D gene uncertain. The V gene's germline CDR1 is SGHDT and CDR2 YYEEEE. The CDR3 has 13 amino acids. Trimming stripped 0 bases from V and 4 bases from J, with 7 bases between. CDR3 protein: CASSLERAYGYTF. The CDR3 DNA sequence: TGTGCCAGCAGCTTGGAGAGGGCCTATGGCTACACCTTC.